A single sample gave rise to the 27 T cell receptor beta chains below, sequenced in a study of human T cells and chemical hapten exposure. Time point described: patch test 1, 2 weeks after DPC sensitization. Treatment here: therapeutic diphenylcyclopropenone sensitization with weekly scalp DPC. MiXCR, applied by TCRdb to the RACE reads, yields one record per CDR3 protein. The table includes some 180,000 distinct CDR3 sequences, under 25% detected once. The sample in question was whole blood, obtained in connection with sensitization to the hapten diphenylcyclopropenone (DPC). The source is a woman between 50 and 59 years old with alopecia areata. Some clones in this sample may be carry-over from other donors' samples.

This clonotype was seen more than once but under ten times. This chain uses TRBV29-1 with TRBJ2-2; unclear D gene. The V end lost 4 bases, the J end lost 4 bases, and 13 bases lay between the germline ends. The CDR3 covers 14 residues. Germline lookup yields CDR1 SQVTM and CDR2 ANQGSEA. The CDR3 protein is CSVGIHSLTGELFF. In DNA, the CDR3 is TGCAGCGTTGGGATTCACAGCCTCACCGGGGAGCTGTTTTTT.

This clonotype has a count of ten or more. CDR3 sequence reads: CSVSGLLAAEQYF. The CDR3, as DNA: TGCAGCGTGTCTGGGTTACTAGCCGCCGAGCAGTACTTC. The chain links TRBV29-1 to TRBJ2-7, with D perhaps matching TRBD2 (6 bases). The CDR3 covers 13 residues. The V end lost 6 bases, the J end lost 6 bases, and 18 bases lay between the germline ends. Germline V CDR1 and CDR2: SQVTM, ANQGSEA.

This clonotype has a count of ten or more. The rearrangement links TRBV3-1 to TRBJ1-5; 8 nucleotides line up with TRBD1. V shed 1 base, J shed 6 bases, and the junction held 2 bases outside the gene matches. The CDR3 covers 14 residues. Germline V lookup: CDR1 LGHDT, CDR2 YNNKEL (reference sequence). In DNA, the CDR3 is TGTGCCAGCAGCCAAGGACAGGGGAGTCAGCCCCAGCATTTT. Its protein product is CASSQGQGSQPQHF.

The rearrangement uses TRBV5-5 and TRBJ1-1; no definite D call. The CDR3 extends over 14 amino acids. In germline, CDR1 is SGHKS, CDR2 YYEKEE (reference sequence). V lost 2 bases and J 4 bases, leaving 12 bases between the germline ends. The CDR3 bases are TGTGCCAGCAGCTTTCAGTCGCCGAGCACTGAAGCTTTCTTT. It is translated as CASSFQSPSTEAFF.

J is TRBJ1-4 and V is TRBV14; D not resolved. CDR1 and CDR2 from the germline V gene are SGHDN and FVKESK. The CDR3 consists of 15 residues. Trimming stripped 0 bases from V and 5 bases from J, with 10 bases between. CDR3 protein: CASSQDGEANEKLFF. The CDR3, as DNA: TGTGCCAGCAGCCAAGATGGGGAGGCCAATGAAAAACTGTTTTTT.

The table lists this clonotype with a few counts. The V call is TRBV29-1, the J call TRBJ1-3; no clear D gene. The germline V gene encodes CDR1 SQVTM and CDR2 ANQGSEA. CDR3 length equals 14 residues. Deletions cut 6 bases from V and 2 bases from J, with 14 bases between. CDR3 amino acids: CSVAGFLAGNTIYF. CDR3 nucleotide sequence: TGCAGCGTCGCTGGGTTTCTGGCTGGAAACACCATATATTTT.

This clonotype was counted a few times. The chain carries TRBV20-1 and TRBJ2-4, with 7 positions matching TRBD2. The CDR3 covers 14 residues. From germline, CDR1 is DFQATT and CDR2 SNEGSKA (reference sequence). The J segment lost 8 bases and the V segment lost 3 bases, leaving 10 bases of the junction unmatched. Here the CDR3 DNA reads TGCAGTGCTAGTATTGGCGGGAGTGGGGACATTCAGTACTTC. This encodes CSASIGGSGDIQYF.

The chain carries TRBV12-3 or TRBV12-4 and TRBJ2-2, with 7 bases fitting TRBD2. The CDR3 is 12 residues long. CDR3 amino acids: CATGGNTGELFF. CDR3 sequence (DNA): TGTGCAACGGGAGGGAACACCGGGGAGCTGTTTTTT.

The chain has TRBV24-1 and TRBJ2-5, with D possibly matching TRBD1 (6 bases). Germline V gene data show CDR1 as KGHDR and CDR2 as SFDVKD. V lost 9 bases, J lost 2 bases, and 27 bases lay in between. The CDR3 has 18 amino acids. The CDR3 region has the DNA TGTGCCACCCCGCCTGGGACACCGGTTTGCAGAAAACAAGAGACCCAGTACTTC. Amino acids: CATPPGTPVCRKQETQYF.

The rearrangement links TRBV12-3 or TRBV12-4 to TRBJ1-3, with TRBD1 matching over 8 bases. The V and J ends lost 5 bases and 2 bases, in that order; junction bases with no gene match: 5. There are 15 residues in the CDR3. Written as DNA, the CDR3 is TGTGCCAGCAGTCGCGGGACAGGTGCTGGAAACACCATATATTTT. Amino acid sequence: CASSRGTGAGNTIYF.

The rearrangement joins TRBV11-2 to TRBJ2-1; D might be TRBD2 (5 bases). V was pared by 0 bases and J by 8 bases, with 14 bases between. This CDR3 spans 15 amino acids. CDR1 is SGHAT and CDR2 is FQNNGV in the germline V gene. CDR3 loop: CASSLDRQDWYEQFF. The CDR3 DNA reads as TGTGCCAGCAGCTTAGATAGGCAGGACTGGTATGAGCAGTTCTTC.

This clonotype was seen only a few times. CDR3 DNA sequence: TGTGCCAGCAGTTTATTGGGGGGCCTTAGCACAGATACGCAGTATTTT. As protein: CASSLLGGLSTDTQYF. This chain links TRBV27 with TRBJ2-3; D possibly matches TRBD1 or TRBD2 (6 bases each). Per germline, CDR1 MNHEY and CDR2 SMNVEV (reference sequence). The CDR3 totals 16 residues. V lost 1 base and J lost 0, with 11 bases in between.

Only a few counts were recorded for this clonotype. Here the CDR3 reads CASSEAPLGEQFF. The CDR3 region has the DNA TGTGCCAGCAGTGAAGCCCCCCTGGGGGAGCAGTTCTTC. This chain links TRBV2 with TRBJ2-1; D not resolved. Germline lookup yields CDR1 SNHLY and CDR2 FYNNEI. The CDR3 length is 13 residues. V lost 0 bases and J 10 bases, leaving 10 bases between the germline ends.

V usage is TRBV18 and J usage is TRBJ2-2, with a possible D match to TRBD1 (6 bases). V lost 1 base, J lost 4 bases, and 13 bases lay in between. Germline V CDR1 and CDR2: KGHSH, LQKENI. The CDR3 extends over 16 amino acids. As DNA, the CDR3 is TGTGCCAGCTCACCACGGGGGCTACGAGGCACCGGGGAGCTGTTTTTT. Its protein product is CASSPRGLRGTGELFF.

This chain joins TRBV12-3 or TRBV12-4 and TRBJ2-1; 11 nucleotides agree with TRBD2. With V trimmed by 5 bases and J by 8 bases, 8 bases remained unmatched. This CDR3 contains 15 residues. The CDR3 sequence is CASSRLAGRGDEQFF. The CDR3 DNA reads TGTGCCAGCAGTCGACTAGCGGGGAGGGGGGATGAGCAGTTCTTC.

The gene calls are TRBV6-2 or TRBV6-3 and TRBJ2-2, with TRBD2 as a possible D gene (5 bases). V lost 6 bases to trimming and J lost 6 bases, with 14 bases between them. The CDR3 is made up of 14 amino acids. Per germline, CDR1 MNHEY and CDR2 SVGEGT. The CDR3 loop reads CASSPTNGAGELFF. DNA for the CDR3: TGTGCCAGCAGCCCGACTAATGGCGCCGGGGAGCTGTTTTTT.

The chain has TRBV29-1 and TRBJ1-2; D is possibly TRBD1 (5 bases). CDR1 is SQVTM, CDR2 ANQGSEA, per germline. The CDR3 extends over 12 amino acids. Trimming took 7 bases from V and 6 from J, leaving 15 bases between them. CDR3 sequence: CSASWGGDGYTF. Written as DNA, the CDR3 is TGCAGCGCCTCATGGGGAGGGGATGGCTACACCTTC.

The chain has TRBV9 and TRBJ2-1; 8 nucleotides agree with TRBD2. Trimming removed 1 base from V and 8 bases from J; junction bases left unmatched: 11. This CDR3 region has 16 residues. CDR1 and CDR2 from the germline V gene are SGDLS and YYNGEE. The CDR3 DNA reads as TGTGCCAGCAGCGTACGCGGGGGGTCGGTTAGAGATGAGCAGTTCTTC. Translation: CASSVRGGSVRDEQFF.

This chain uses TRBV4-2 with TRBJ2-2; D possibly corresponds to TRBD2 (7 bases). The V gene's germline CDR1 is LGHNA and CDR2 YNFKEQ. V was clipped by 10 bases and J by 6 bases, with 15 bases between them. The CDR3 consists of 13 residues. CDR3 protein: CATQKGGSGELFF. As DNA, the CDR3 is TGTGCCACCCAAAAGGGGGGGTCCGGGGAGCTGTTTTTT.

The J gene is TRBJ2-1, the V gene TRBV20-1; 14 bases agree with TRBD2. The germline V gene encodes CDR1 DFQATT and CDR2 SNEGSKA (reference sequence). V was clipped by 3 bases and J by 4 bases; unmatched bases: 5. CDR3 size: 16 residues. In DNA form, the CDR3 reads TGCAGTGCTAGTGGGACTAGCGGGAGTCGGTACAATGAGCAGTTCTTC. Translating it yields CSASGTSGSRYNEQFF.

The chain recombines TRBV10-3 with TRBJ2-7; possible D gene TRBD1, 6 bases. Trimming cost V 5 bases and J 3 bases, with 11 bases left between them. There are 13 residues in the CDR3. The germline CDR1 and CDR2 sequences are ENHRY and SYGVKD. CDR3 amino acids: CAISPTGFYEQYF. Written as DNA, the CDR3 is TGTGCCATCAGTCCTACAGGGTTCTACGAGCAGTACTTC.

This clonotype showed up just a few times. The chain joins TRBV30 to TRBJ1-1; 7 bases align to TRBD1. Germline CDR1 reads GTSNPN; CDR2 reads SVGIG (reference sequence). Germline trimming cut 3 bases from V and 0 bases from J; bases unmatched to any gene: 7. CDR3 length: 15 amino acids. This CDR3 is CAWSHTDRMNTEAFF. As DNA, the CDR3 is TGTGCCTGGAGCCATACGGACAGGATGAACACTGAAGCTTTCTTT.

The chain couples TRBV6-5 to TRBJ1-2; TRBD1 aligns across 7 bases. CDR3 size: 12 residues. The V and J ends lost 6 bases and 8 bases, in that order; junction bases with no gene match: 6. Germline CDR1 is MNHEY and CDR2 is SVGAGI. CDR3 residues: CASSSGTEGYTF. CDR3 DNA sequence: TGTGCCAGCAGCTCCGGGACAGAAGGCTACACCTTC.

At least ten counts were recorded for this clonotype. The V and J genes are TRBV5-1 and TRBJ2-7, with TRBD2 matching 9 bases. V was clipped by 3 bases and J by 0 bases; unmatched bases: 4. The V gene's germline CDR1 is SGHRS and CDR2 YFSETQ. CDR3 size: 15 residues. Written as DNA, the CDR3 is TGCGCCAGCAGCTCTGAGACTAGCGGCTCCTACGAGCAGTACTTC. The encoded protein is CASSSETSGSYEQYF.

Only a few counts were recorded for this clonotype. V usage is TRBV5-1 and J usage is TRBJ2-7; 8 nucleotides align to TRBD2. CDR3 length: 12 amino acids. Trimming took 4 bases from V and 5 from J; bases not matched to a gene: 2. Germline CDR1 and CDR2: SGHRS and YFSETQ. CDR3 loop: CASSLSGNEQYF. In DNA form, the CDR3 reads TGCGCCAGCAGCCTTAGCGGGAACGAGCAGTACTTC.

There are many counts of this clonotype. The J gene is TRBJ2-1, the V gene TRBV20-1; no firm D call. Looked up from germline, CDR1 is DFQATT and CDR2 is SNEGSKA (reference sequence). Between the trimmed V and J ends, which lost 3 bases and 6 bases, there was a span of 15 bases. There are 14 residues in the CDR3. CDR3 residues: CSASPAPGFNEQFF. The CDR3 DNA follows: TGCAGTGCTAGCCCGGCGCCAGGCTTCAATGAGCAGTTCTTC.

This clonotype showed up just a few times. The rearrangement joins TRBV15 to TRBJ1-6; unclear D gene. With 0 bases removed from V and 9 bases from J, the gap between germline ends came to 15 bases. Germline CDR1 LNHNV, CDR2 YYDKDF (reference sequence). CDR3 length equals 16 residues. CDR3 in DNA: TGTGCCACCAGCAGAGATGTTGGAGCCTCGGGTTCACCCCTCCACTTT. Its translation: CATSRDVGASGSPLHF. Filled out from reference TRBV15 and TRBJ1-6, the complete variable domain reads DAMVIQNPRYQVTQFGKPVTLSCSQTLNHNVMYWYQQKSSQAPKLLFHYYDKDFNNEADTPDNFQSRRPNTSFCFLDIRSPGLGDTAMYLCATSRDVGASGSPLHFGNGTRLTVT.